The text below deals with one TCR beta chain. Sequencing of TCR beta was performed on blood CD8+ T cells and on blood CD4+ T cells. Stable or active relapsing-remitting multiple sclerosis, untreated and meeting revised McDonald criteria, defined the controls. This specimen comes from a study of CD8 T cells in Susac syndrome. Random hexamers were used to reverse transcribe about 0.5 to 1 ug of RNA. Amplification of TCR beta CDR3 used immunoSEQ multiplex PCR across 54 Vbeta and 13 Jbeta. In TCRdb, the immunoSEQ multiplex PCR reads were re-called with MiXCR into one record per CDR3 protein. The sample shows about 440,000 distinct CDR3 sequences, roughly 85% of them seen only once. Per the germline V gene, CDR1 is GTSNPN and CDR2 is SVGIG (reference sequence). The CDR3 totals 14 residues. J gave up 3 bases and V 5 bases, and 6 bases lay outside the gene matches.

The sequence was obtained from a human donor with multiple sclerosis. Sample: CD8+ T cells from PBMCs. This chain uses TRBV30 with TRBJ1-1, with 10 bases identical to TRBD1. CDR3 nucleotide sequence: TGTGCCTGGGAGATAGGACAGGGGGACACTGAAGCTTTCTTT. Translation gives CAWEIGQGDTEAFF. The full variable domain, rest sourced from reference TRBV30 and TRBJ1-1, is SQTIHQWPATLVQPVGSPLSLECTVEGTSNPNLYWYRQAAGRGLQLLFYSVGIGQISSEVPQNLSASRPQDRQFILSSKKLLLSDSGFYLCAWEIGQGDTEAFFGQGTRLTVV.